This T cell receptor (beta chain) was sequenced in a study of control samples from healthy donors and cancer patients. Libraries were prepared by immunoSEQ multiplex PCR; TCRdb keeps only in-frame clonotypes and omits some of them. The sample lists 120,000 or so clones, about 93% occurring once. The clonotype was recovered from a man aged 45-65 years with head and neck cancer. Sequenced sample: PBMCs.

CDR3 sequence (DNA): TGTGCCAGCAGCTTAAAGGGGGAGGAACCCTATGGCTACACCTTC. It is translated as CASSLKGEEPYGYTF. The V call is TRBV7-9, the J call TRBJ1-2; possibly TRBD1 for D (6 bases). CDR1 is SEHNR, CDR2 FQNEAQ, per germline (reference sequence). V gave up 2 bases and J gave up 4 bases, with 14 bases separating them. This CDR3 is 15 amino acids long. The variable domain in full, completed from reference TRBV7-9 and TRBJ1-2, reads DTGVSQNPRHKITKRGQNVTFRCDPISEHNRLYWYRQTLGQGPEFLTYFQNEAQLEKSRLLSDRFSAERPKGSFSTLEIQRTEQGDSAMYLCASSLKGEEPYGYTFGSGTRLTVV.